Shown below are 24 T cell receptor beta chains from a single sample sequenced in a study of response to subunit inactivated influenza vaccine. TCRdb re-called the RT-PCR reads through MiXCR, storing one row per CDR3 protein. The sample shows a few hundred thousand distinct CDR3 sequences, approximately 15% of them seen only once. The sequencing used PBMCs from blood, collected roughly 13 days after vaccination. All receptors derive from a man aged 50 or older who received an inactivated influenza vaccine.

This clonotype came up many times. V gene TRBV28 combines with J gene TRBJ2-3; the D call may be TRBD1 or TRBD2 (5 bases each). The CDR3 is made up of 14 amino acids. V shed 3 bases and J shed 2 bases, with 9 bases lying between them. Per germline, CDR1 MDHEN and CDR2 SYDVKM. CDR3 nucleotide sequence: TGTGCCAGCAGTTTGACTGGGACCACAGATACGCAGTATTTT. Its translation: CASSLTGTTDTQYF.

This chain connects TRBV12-3 or TRBV12-4 to TRBJ1-5; no firm D call. This CDR3 spans 14 amino acids. Trimming shortened V by 7 bases and J by 4 bases, and 14 bases separated the two germline ends. CDR3 DNA: TGTGCCAGCACTTTCACAACGGGAAATCAGCCCCAGCATTTT. This sequence encodes CASTFTTGNQPQHF.

V usage is TRBV20-1 and J usage is TRBJ1-4; possibly TRBD1 for D (6 bases). The V end was cut by 5 bases, the J end by 7 bases, with 17 bases between. This CDR3 spans 14 amino acids. The germline V gene encodes CDR1 DFQATT and CDR2 SNEGSKA (reference sequence). CDR3 DNA sequence: TGCAGTGCTCCCGAGGGGGGGGTTTTTGAAAAACTGTTTTTT. It encodes CSAPEGGVFEKLFF.

This clonotype was detected only a few times. V is TRBV11-2 and J is TRBJ1-2, with D uncertain. The germline CDR1 and CDR2 sequences are SGHAT and FQNNGV. V shed 4 bases and J shed 3 bases, with 15 bases lying between them. This CDR3 contains 15 residues. The CDR3 loop is CASSSPSRIHYGYTF. Here the CDR3 DNA reads TGTGCCAGCAGCTCCCCGTCGAGGATCCACTATGGCTACACCTTC.

V is TRBV6-2 or TRBV6-3 and J is TRBJ2-1; D is unclear. CDR3 length equals 14 residues. V was trimmed by 6 bases and J by 3 bases, leaving 12 bases between them. Germline assignment: CDR1 MNHEY and CDR2 SVGEGT. The DNA for the CDR3 is TGTGCCAGCAGCCCCCAGGAGCGCTACAATGAGCAGTTCTTC. As protein: CASSPQERYNEQFF.

V usage is TRBV7-2 and J usage is TRBJ2-7; D not resolved. With 6 bases removed from V and 4 bases from J, the gap between germline ends came to 4 bases. The CDR3 sequence is 10 residues long. The germline V gene has CDR1 SGHTA and CDR2 FQGNSA. The CDR3 nucleotides are TGTGCCAGCAGAGGGTACGAGCAGTACTTC. Encoded protein: CASRGYEQYF.

The chain employs TRBV7-2 and TRBJ2-3; a possible D gene is TRBD2 (6 bases). The CDR3 is made up of 16 amino acids. CDR1 and CDR2 from the germline V gene are SGHTA and FQGNSA. V was shortened by 5 bases and J by 4 bases, with 19 bases between the two germline ends. CDR3 amino acids: CASSARRGTLADTQYF. In nucleotides, the CDR3 is TGTGCCAGCAGCGCCCGGCGGGGCACCTTGGCAGATACGCAGTATTTT.

The chain recombines TRBV7-2 with TRBJ1-4; the D is unclear. The V gene's germline CDR1 is SGHTA and CDR2 FQGNSA. The V gene lost 1 base and the J gene lost 7 bases, with 7 bases spanning the gap. The CDR3 loop spans 13 amino acids. The CDR3 spells CASSLGGFEKLFF. CDR3 bases: TGTGCCAGCAGCTTAGGTGGCTTTGAAAAACTGTTTTTT. The variable domain in full, with the rest retrieved from reference TRBV7-2 and TRBJ1-4, is GAGVSQSPSNKVTEKGKDVELRCDPISGHTALYWYRQSLGQGLEFLIYFQGNSAPDKSGLPSDRFSAERTGGSVSTLTIQRTQQEDSAVYLCASSLGGFEKLFFGSGTQLSVL.

The genes are TRBV19 and TRBJ2-2, with 8 bases fitting TRBD2. V lost 2 bases and J lost 0; bases outside the gene matches: 5. The CDR3 is 17 amino acids. Germline V gene data show CDR1 as LNHDA and CDR2 as SQIVND (reference sequence). The CDR3 DNA reads TGTGCCAGTAGTATAAGAGGTAGCGGGGCGAACACCGGGGAGCTGTTTTTT. This sequence encodes CASSIRGSGANTGELFF.

This clonotype was seen only a few times. This chain joins TRBV5-1 and TRBJ1-4; 7 bases align to TRBD1. Germline-derived CDR1 and CDR2 are SGHRS and YFSETQ. The CDR3 is 15 amino acids. The ends lost 3 bases at V and 4 bases at J; junction bases unmatched: 6. CDR3: CASSWVTGFNEKLFF. The DNA for the CDR3 is TGCGCCAGCAGCTGGGTGACAGGGTTTAATGAAAAACTGTTTTTT.

The gene calls are TRBV29-1 and TRBJ1-5, with no clear D. CDR1 and CDR2 from the germline V gene are SQVTM and ANQGSEA. V was clipped by 7 bases and J by 2 bases, with 6 bases between them. The CDR3 spans 11 residues. The CDR3 is CSAGGNQPQHF. The CDR3 DNA sequence: TGCAGCGCCGGGGGCAATCAGCCCCAGCATTTT.

This clonotype showed up just a few times. The J gene is TRBJ2-5, the V gene TRBV12-3 or TRBV12-4; possibly TRBD2 for D (7 bases). The CDR3 contains 14 residues. Trimming removed 2 bases at V and 7 bases at J, with 14 bases between. As DNA, the CDR3 is TGTGCCAGCAGTTTAACTGGGGGAGGGGGGACCCAGTACTTC. This gives the protein CASSLTGGGGTQYF.

The V gene is TRBV19, the J gene TRBJ1-5; possibly TRBD1 for D (6 bases). Looked up from germline, CDR1 is LNHDA and CDR2 is SQIVND (reference sequence). The CDR3 consists of 14 residues. V lost 4 bases, J lost 7 bases, and 14 bases lay in between. The CDR3 here is CASSTGTFRQPQHF. The CDR3 region has the DNA TGTGCCAGTAGTACCGGGACATTCAGGCAGCCCCAGCATTTT.

J is TRBJ2-7 and V is TRBV29-1; TRBD1 is a possible D gene (6 bases). Germline CDR1 SQVTM, CDR2 ANQGSEA. The CDR3 spans 11 residues. The germline V and J ends were trimmed by 7 bases and 6 bases, with 13 bases remaining between them. The CDR3 spells CSAYRAPEQYF. The CDR3 coding sequence is TGCAGCGCTTACAGGGCCCCCGAGCAGTACTTC.

This sequence joins TRBV20-1 and TRBJ1-6; no firm D call. This CDR3 comprises 12 residues. Germline CDR1 reads DFQATT; CDR2 reads SNEGSKA (reference sequence). CDR3 region: CSTADYNSPLHF. The CDR3 DNA is TGCAGCACGGCGGACTATAATTCACCCCTCCACTTT.

This clonotype appeared many times. The chain employs TRBV24-1 and TRBJ2-3, with D perhaps given as TRBD1 or TRBD2 (5 bases each). The CDR3 loop spans 13 amino acids. V was cut by 4 bases and J by 1 base, with 5 bases left in between. From germline, CDR1 is KGHDR and CDR2 SFDVKD. The CDR3 here is CATSEGGTDTQYF. CDR3 DNA sequence: TGTGCCACCAGTGAGGGGGGCACAGATACGCAGTATTTT.

This clonotype was seen a handful of times. The chain links TRBV7-3 to TRBJ2-2; D gene uncertain. Germline V gene sequence: CDR1 SGHTA, CDR2 FQGTGA. V lost 4 bases and J 7 bases, leaving 13 bases between the germline ends. The CDR3 totals 14 residues. Here the CDR3 reads CASSSRVGDGELFF. The CDR3 nucleotides are TGTGCCAGCAGCTCAAGGGTTGGGGACGGGGAGCTGTTTTTT. The variable domain in full, completed from reference TRBV7-3 and TRBJ2-2, reads GAGVSQTPSNKVTEKGKYVELRCDPISGHTALYWYRQSLGQGPEFLIYFQGTGAADDSGLPNDRFFAVRPEGSVSTLKIQRTERGDSAVYLCASSSRVGDGELFFGEGSRLTVL.

The CDR3 spells CASRRPGGGETQYF. The CDR3 region has the DNA TGTGCCAGCAGACGACCGGGGGGCGGGGAGACCCAGTACTTC. The chain recombines TRBV11-2 with TRBJ2-5; the D gene is possibly TRBD2 (7 bases). Trimming pared 6 bases from V and 5 bases from J, leaving 16 bases between. There are 14 residues in the CDR3. Germline V gene lookup returns CDR1 SGHAT and CDR2 FQNNGV.

In its sample, this clonotype was seen a few times. The V gene is TRBV12-3 or TRBV12-4, the J gene TRBJ2-6; D not resolved. The ends were cut back, 4 bases at V and 0 bases at J, with 7 bases in the middle. The CDR3 is made up of 15 amino acids. CDR3 DNA sequence: TGTGCCAGCAGTTCGCCAAGCTCTGGGGCCAACGTCCTGACTTTC. It is translated as CASSSPSSGANVLTF.

The chain is built from TRBV4-1 and TRBJ1-5; a weak D match, TRBD1 (5 bases). Germline loops: CDR1 MGHRA, CDR2 YSYEKL. V gave up 4 bases and J gave up 2 bases, with 15 bases separating them. The CDR3 loop spans 16 amino acids. The CDR3 DNA reads TGCGCCAGCAGCCCGGTGGGGGGACTGGGCAATCAGCCCCAGCATTTT. Protein sequence: CASSPVGGLGNQPQHF.

The CDR3 sequence is CASSRQSSGLRKNIQYF. In nucleotides, the CDR3 is TGTGCCAGCAGCAGGCAGTCTAGCGGACTAAGAAAAAACATTCAGTACTTC. This chain uses TRBV7-9 with TRBJ2-4, with TRBD2 identical over 7 bases. In germline, CDR1 is SEHNR, CDR2 FQNEAQ (reference sequence). This CDR3 is built from 17 residues. The V segment lost 5 bases and the J segment 4 bases; nucleotides outside the gene matches: 14. The full variable domain, its missing parts supplied by reference TRBV7-9 and TRBJ2-4, is DTGVSQNPRHKITKRGQNVTFRCDPISEHNRLYWYRQTLGQGPEFLTYFQNEAQLEKSRLLSDRFSAERPKGSFSTLEIQRTEQGDSAMYLCASSRQSSGLRKNIQYFGAGTRLSVL.

This chain links TRBV5-1 with TRBJ2-7; 7 nucleotides agree with TRBD1. J gave up 3 bases and V 4 bases, and 7 bases lay outside the gene matches. This CDR3 region has 14 residues. CDR1 SGHRS and CDR2 YFSETQ come from the germline V gene. The CDR3 DNA sequence: TGCGCCAGCAGCCCGGGACAGCTCCACTACGAGCAGTACTTC. It is translated as CASSPGQLHYEQYF.

This chain joins TRBV15 and TRBJ2-3; TRBD2 aligns across 7 bases. This CDR3 is 15 amino acids long. Trimming took 1 base from V and 2 from J; bases not matched to a gene: 3. Looked up from germline, CDR1 is LNHNV and CDR2 is YYDKDF (reference sequence). CDR3 in amino acids: CATSRGERDTDTQYF. The CDR3 nucleotides are TGTGCCACCAGCAGAGGCGAGCGGGACACAGATACGCAGTATTTT.

The sample holds a few counts of this clonotype. The chain couples TRBV5-1 to TRBJ2-1, with TRBD2 identical over 11 bases. After removal of 4 bases from V and 10 bases from J, the junction contained 22 bases not matched to a gene. Germline lookup yields CDR1 SGHRS and CDR2 YFSETQ. This CDR3 spans 19 amino acids. The CDR3 coding sequence is TGCGCCAGCAGCGTTACACTAGCGGGGGACCACCTCTATATTGGGGAGCAGTTCTTC. Translating it yields CASSVTLAGDHLYIGEQFF.